Reported below is one TCR beta chain. The data were obtained in a study of T cell changes during pregnancy in multiple sclerosis. Looked up from germline, CDR1 is SGHAT and CDR2 is FQDESV (reference sequence). Trimming cost V 7 bases and J 8 bases, with 14 bases left between them. This CDR3 has 13 residues. Assay: immunoSEQ multiplex PCR; the TCRdb copy retains only in-frame clones and omits some. The sample carries about 80,000 clones, about 90% recorded once. This TCR came from a female donor with multiple sclerosis, enrolled in a pregnancy study. This rearrangement joins TRBV11-1 to TRBJ1-4; a possible D gene is TRBD1 (6 bases). Here the sequenced sample was peripheral blood, taken before pregnancy. The CDR3 spells CASTTGNSEKLFF. As DNA, the CDR3 is TGTGCCAGCACCACAGGGAATTCGGAAAAACTGTTTTTT.